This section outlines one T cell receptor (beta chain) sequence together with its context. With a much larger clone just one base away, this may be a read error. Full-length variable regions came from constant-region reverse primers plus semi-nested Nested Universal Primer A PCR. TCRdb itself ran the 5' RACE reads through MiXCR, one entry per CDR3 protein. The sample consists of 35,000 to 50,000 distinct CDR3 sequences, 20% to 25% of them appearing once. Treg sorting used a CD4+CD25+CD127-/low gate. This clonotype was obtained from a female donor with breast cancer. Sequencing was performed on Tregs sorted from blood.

The CDR3 loop is CARSPTSHEQYF. The CDR3 DNA reads TGTGCCCGCTCACCGACTAGCCACGAGCAGTACTTC. J is TRBJ2-7 and V is TRBV18, with TRBD2 matching 7 bases. From germline, CDR1 is KGHSH and CDR2 LQKENI. CDR3 length: 12 amino acids.